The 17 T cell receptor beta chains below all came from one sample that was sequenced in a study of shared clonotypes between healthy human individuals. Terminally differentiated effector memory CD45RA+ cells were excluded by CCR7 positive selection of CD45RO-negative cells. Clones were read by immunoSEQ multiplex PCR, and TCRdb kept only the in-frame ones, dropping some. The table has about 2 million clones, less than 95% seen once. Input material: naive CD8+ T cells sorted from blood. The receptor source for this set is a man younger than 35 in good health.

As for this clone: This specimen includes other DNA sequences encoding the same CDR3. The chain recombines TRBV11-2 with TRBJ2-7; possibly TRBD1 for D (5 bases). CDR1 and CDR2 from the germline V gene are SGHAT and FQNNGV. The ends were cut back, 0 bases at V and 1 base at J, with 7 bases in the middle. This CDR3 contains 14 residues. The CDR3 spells CASSLDRGSYEQYF. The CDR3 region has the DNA TGTGCCAGCAGCTTAGATAGGGGTTCCTACGAGCAGTACTTC.

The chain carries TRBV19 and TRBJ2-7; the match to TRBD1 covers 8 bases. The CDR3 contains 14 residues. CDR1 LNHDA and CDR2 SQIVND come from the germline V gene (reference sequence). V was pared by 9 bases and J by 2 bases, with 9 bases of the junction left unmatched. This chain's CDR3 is CASATGAYAYEQYF. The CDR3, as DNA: TGTGCCAGCGCGACAGGGGCGTACGCCTACGAGCAGTACTTC.

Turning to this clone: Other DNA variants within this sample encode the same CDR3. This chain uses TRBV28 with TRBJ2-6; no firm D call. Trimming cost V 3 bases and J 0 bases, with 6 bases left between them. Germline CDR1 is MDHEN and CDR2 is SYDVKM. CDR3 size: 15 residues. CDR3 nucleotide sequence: TGTGCCAGCAGTTTGTGGGGCTCTGGGGCCAACGTCCTGACTTTC. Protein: CASSLWGSGANVLTF.

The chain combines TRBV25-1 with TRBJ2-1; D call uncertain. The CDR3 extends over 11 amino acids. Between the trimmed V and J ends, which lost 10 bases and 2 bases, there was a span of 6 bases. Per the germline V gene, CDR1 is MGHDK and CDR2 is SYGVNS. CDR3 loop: CATSTYNEQFF. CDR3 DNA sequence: TGTGCCACCAGCACCTACAATGAGCAGTTCTTC.

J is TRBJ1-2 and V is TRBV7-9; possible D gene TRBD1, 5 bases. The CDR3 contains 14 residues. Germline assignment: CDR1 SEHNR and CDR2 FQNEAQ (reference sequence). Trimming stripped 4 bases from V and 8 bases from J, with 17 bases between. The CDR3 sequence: CASSYWAGNEGYTF. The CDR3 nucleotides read TGTGCCAGCAGCTATTGGGCAGGGAATGAGGGCTACACCTTC.

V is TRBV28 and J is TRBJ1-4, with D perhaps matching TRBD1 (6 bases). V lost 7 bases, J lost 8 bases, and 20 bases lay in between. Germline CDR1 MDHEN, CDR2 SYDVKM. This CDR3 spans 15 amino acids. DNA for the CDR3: TGTGCCAGCATCCCCGGATGGGGGGCAAGGGAAAAACTGTTTTTT. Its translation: CASIPGWGAREKLFF.

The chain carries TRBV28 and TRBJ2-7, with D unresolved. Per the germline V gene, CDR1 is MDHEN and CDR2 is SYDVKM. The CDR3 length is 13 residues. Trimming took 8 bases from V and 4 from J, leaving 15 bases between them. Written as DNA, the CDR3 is TGTGCCAGCTCGCCCCGACCGAGATACGAGCAGTACTTC. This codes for CASSPRPRYEQYF.

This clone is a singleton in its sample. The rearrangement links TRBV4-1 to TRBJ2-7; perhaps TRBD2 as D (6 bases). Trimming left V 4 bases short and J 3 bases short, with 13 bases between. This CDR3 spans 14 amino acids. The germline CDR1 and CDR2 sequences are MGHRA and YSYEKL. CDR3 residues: CASSLFSRGYEQYF. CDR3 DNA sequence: TGCGCCAGCAGCCTTTTCTCGCGGGGCTACGAGCAGTACTTC.

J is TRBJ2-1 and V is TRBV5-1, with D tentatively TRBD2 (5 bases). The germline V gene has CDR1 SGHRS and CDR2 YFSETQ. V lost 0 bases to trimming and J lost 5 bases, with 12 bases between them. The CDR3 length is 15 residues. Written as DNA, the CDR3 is TGCGCCAGCAGCTTGGCCGAGGGATCCCACAATGAGCAGTTCTTC. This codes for CASSLAEGSHNEQFF.

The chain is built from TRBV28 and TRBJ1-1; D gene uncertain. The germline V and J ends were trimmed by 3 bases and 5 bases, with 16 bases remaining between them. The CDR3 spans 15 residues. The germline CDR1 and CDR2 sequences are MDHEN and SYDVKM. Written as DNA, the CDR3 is TGTGCCAGCAGTTTGTCCGAGGGAGGTAGTACTGAAGCTTTCTTT. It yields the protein CASSLSEGGSTEAFF.

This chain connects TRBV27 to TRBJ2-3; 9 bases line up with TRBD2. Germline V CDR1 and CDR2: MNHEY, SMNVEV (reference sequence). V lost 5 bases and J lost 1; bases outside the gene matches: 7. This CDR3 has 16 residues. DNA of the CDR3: TGTGCCAGCAGTCTACTAGCGGGCACTGGCACAGATACGCAGTATTTT. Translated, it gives CASSLLAGTGTDTQYF.

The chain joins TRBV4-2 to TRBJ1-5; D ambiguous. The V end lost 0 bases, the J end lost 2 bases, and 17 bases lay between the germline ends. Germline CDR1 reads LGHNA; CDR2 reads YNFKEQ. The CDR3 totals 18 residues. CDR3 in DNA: TGTGCCAGCAGCCAAGAGGAGACGTGGATGAGCGGCAATCAGCCCCAGCATTTT. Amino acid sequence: CASSQEETWMSGNQPQHF.

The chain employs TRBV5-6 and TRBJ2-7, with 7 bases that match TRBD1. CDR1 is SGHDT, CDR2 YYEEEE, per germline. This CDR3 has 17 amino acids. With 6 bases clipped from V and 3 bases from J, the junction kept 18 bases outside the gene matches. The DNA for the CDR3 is TGTGCCAGCACCCGAGGTGGAGAGACAGGGTTCATCTACGAGCAGTACTTC. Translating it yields CASTRGGETGFIYEQYF.

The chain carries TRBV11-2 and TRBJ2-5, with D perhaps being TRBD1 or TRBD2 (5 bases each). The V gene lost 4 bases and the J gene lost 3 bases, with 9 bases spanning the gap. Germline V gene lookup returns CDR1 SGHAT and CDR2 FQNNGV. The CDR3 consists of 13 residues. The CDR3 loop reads CASSSQEEETQYF. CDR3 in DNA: TGTGCCAGCAGCTCACAGGAGGAAGAGACCCAGTACTTC.

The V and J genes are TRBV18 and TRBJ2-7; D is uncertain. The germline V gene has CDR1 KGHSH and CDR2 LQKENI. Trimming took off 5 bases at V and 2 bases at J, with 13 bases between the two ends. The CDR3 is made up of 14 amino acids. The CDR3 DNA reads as TGTGCCAGCTCAGAACCCACCCACGCCTACGAGCAGTACTTC. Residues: CASSEPTHAYEQYF.

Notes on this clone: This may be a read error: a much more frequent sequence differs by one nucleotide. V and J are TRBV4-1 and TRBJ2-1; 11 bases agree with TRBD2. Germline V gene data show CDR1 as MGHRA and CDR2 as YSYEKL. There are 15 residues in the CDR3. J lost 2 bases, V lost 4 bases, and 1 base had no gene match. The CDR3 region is CASSLAGGPYNEQFF. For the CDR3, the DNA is TGCGCCAGCAGCCTAGCGGGAGGGCCCTACAATGAGCAGTTCTTC.

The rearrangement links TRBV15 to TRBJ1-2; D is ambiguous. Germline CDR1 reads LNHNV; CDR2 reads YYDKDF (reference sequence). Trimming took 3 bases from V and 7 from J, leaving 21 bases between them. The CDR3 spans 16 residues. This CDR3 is CATSSPQVGSVFGYTF. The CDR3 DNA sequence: TGTGCCACCAGCAGTCCCCAAGTTGGTTCTGTGTTTGGCTACACCTTC.